This TCR beta chain was sequenced during a study of vaccination effects on CD4 cells after COVID-19 (dated by TCRdb to about 2022). A note on the overall study: Post-vaccine samples across the study were collected a median of 72 days after the second dose, with a range of 14 to 241. SARS-CoV-2 spike-specific CD4+ TCR repertoires from before and after mRNA vaccination were compared in COVID-19 convalescent patients and in infection-naive vaccine recipients. The full study included over 8 COVID-19 convalescent patients and several SARS-CoV-2-naive healthy vaccine recipients. Cultures from other donors in the study were sequenced with the Oncomine TCR Beta short-read assay on an Illumina iSeq 100. General findings and caveats noted by the study authors: In healthy vaccine recipients, vaccine-induced clones were almost all SARS-CoV-2 mono-reactive, with only 1 of 255 being cross-reactive with common cold coronaviruses. The study was limited by a small number of convalescent patients and lacked early post-infection timepoints. Both infection-induced and vaccine-induced clones contracted markedly at late post-vaccination timepoints, which is consistent with waning T cell responses.

From the germline V gene (reference sequence), CDR1 is LNHDA and CDR2 is SQIVND. The CDR3, cysteine through phenylalanine, is 15 amino acids long. The CDR3 DNA has 45 bases and is translated from base 1. The trim is 10 bases for V and 5 bases for J, with a gap of 23 bases between the germline ends. The library was generated by the immunoSEQ multiplex PCR assay. TCR beta CDR3 sequencing was performed on DNA from the cultured, isolated CD4+ T cells. Processing in the source paper ran as follows. Non-productive TCR sequences were discarded, and reads were trimmed to the CDR3 region, with only CDR3s of 7 or more amino acids retained. The MANAFEST web app was used to identify antigen-specific clonotypes by comparing expansion in peptide wells with expansion in reference cultures. To be called positive, a clone needed expansion at FDR<0.05 compared with the reference and with all other wells, an odds ratio greater than 5, and a frequency greater than 0.1% in two replicate wells. A clonotype was called cross-reactive if it was significantly expanded both in SARS-CoV-2 spike wells and in at least one common cold coronavirus spike condition. CDR3 similarity was assessed by Levenshtein distance using the stringdist R package, and unrooted trees were constructed with ape in R 3.6.1. TCRdb provides this immuneACCESS table in a form limited to in-frame rearrangements. Some clones are lacking; in checked studies, under half of them reflect an unresolved V gene, and why the rest are absent is not known. V and J calls plus clone size are reproduced from that table; the DNA served to infer D and trimming. The sample data list about 59,000 clones, and just under 80% of these were observed just once. The top ten hold 2% of the sample.

Turning to this clone: Its antigen target is currently unknown. Within one base of it there is no much larger clone, and no base qualities were kept.

In the ViraFEST assay, PBMC were stimulated with viral peptide pools, and antigen-specific CD4+ T cell clonotypes were then identified by expansion using TCR sequencing. After approximately 11 days of culture, CD4+ T cells were isolated with the EasySep CD4+ T cell isolation kit. Participants received two doses of either the BNT162b2 or the mRNA-1273 mRNA SARS-CoV-2 vaccine. None of the healthy vaccine recipients had a prior SARS-CoV-2 infection, which was confirmed by nucleocapsid antibody tests that came back negative both before and after vaccination. A few million PBMC per well were cultured in IMDM with about 5% human AB serum, around 9.1 IU/ml IL-2 and gentamicin, plus 10 ug/ml peptides. On days 3 and 7, half of the culture medium was replaced with fresh IL-2-containing medium. Unless noted otherwise, every peptide stimulation condition was cultured in triplicate wells. Using Ficoll-Paque Plus gradient centrifugation, PBMC were separated from whole blood and then either used fresh or cryopreserved at -140C. The overlapping peptide pools covered the spike proteins of SARS-CoV-2 as well as those of the common cold coronaviruses HCoV-NL63, HCoV-OC43 and HCoV-229E. The QIAamp micro DNA kit was used to extract genomic DNA from the cultured CD4+ T cells.

Rearrangement joined TRBV19 to TRBJ1-2, with a weak D call of TRBD1 (6 bases match). Sequenced here: CD4+ T cells from PBMCs cultured with HCoV-OC43 spike peptides, sampled after COVID-19 vaccination. The meaning of the sample's cell subset or site label: HCoV-OC43 spike overlapping peptide pool stimulation. This sequence was found in a human donor who received a COVID-19 vaccine. The nucleotide sequence is TGTGCCACTCTAGGGACCTCGACAGGAAGTTATGGCTACACCTTC. Its translation reads: CATLGTSTGSYGYTF.